This T cell receptor (beta chain) was retrieved from a study of spatial heterogeneity in lung cancer. This clonotype has a count of ten or more. For a library built for alpha chains, this beta chain is a stray read; little rests on its size. The sample's time point: sample taken at primary tumor resection. Donation came from roughly 72 patients with untreated early-stage non-small cell lung cancer. CDR1 and CDR2 from the germline V gene are SGHTA and FQGTGA. The junction had 6 bases not matched to a gene; V was cut back by 0 bases and J by 5 bases. The CDR3 is made up of 15 amino acids. TCRdb called the 5' RACE reads again in MiXCR, with one record for every CDR3 protein. Here the sample spans fewer than 16,000 distinct CDR3 sequences, roughly 4% being singletons.

The chain couples TRBV7-3 to TRBJ1-1; 7 bases are shared with TRBD1. The clonotype originates from a male donor with early-stage non-small cell lung cancer. Specimen: normal lung tissue next to the tumor, collected at surgery. The CDR3 nucleotides read TGTGCCAGCAGCTTAACGGGTAGGGGGCGTACTGAAGCTTTCTTT. Translated: CASSLTGRGRTEAFF.